The T cell receptor beta chain under discussion was sequenced for a study of neurological immune-mediated disorders. This clonotype was seen many times. Its target is unknown. Points from the study as a whole: The study found the most TCR clonal expansion in HTLV-1-associated myelopathy and the least in multiple sclerosis, below healthy controls.

TCRdb itself ran the 5' RACE reads through MiXCR, one entry per CDR3 protein. The table shows some 120,000 distinct CDR3 sequences, with roughly 3.2% occurring only once. The CDR3 is 15 residues long. V was clipped by 6 bases and J by 10 bases; unmatched bases: 11. This receptor was obtained from a woman aged 30 to 39 with multiple sclerosis. The sequenced sample was PBMCs. V is TRBV12-3 or TRBV12-4 and J is TRBJ1-6, with TRBD1 matching over 8 bases. The CDR3 DNA is TGTGCCAGCAGCCGCGCCAACAGGGGGATATCACCCCTCCACTTT. Translating gives CASSRANRGISPLHF.